Reported below is one TCR beta chain. No cognate antigen has been identified for it. A read error may account for a junction end that differs from germline. Total RNA and DNA were co-extracted without cell sorting from about 19-30 mg of bulk tissue using the AllPrep DNA/RNA mini kit. Four or five patients with histopathologically diagnosed primary liver carcinoma underwent surgical resection in China between late 2015 and March 2016. Chronic HBV infection was present in the patients, and the patients were treatment-naive at sampling. Each tumor was sampled at five spatially separated regions: the superior, inferior, left-lateral and right-lateral poles and the tumor centre. Histological examination found more than 80% viable tumor cells in every tumor sample. Pieces of fresh tumor and adjacent tissue were cut in half, with one half kept in RNAlater at -80 degrees C and the other half sent for histology.

The sample belongs to a study of tumor-infiltrating lymphocytes in primary liver carcinoma (dated by TCRdb to between 2016 and 2019). Study-wide context: Of the five patients (three men and two women, aged 30 to 69 years), four had hepatocellular carcinoma and one had combined HCC and intrahepatic cholangiocarcinoma. The tumors of the five patients were staged as T1-T3 N0M0, with maximum diameters ranging from about 4 to 11 cm. Each sample produced about 3.65 to 7.5 million productive TCRbeta reads, and read depth showed no significant difference between tissue types. For each liver tumor, the study sampled five regions along with adjacent normal tissue and blood, and applied TCRbeta repertoire sequencing, expression microarrays and whole-exome sequencing. A total of about 35 specimens from 5 patients went through TCRbeta repertoire sequencing, namely 25 tumor regions, 5 adjacent noncancerous liver tissues and 5 peripheral blood samples. Agilent mRNA microarray profiling was performed on the roughly 24 tumor region samples to relate TCRbeta repertoire diversity to the local molecular phenotype. Repertoires from technical replicates were highly reproducible, with mean shared-clone rates about 0.91 and correlation coefficients above 0.95.

Here is what the overall study found, with its caveats: Compared with blood, tumors had a significantly larger share of the repertoire taken up by the top 250 clones (p = 0.039). Consistent with antigen-driven expansion, pairs of tumor regions showed higher repertoire overlap (mean about 35%) than either tumor-adjacent pairs (about 17%) or tumor-blood pairs (about 15%). Only about 7.5-25% of top clones were present in all five regions of a tumor, suggesting spatial heterogeneity of tumor-infiltrating T cells. Because only the TCR beta chain was sequenced and unpaired alpha chains were not captured, true repertoire diversity is likely underestimated. Comparison of CD4+ and CD8+ T cell repertoires was precluded by the use of bulk unsorted samples. Only a few patients were included in the study, and the authors note that the findings should be validated in a larger study.

Using a constant-region primer and ProtoScript II reverse transcriptase, TCRbeta-specific cDNA was reverse-transcribed from 500 ng total RNA. The TCRbeta libraries were prepared through three rounds of nested multiplex PCR following a slightly modified ARM-PCR procedure. Multiplex TRBV1-TRBV30 forward primers and a Cbeta reverse primer were used in the first two PCR rounds, each of which was run for approximately 11 cycles. Sample barcodes and Illumina adapters were added in a final 25-cycle PCR using Deep VentR polymerase. Amplicons of 200-500 bp were gel-purified with a QIAquick gel extraction kit before sequencing. The TCRbeta amplicons were sequenced with 250-bp paired-end reads on an Illumina HiSeq 2500. From the authors' description of their analysis: Trimmomatic v0.33 was used to quality-trim the reads, and FLASH v1.2.11 was used to merge paired reads so that full CDR3 sequences could be recovered. MiGEC v1.2.1b assigned V, D and J germline segments to the rearranged TCRbeta sequences. Clonotype statistics and Shannon-Wiener diversity indices were computed with VDJtools v1.0.0. To cut down on sampling bias, every analysis after diversity analysis relied on just the 250 most abundant clonotypes from each sample. The public sequencing data were trimmed at Q25 with fastp and processed into clonotypes with MiXCR by TCRdb, which kept only in-frame beta chains. For every CDR3 protein sequence, its rows merge into one entry that carries the most common genes and DNA. The V and J calls and clone size come from TCRdb's table, not from the authors' own analysis. This sample lists tens of thousands of distinct CDR3 sequences; 75% to 80% were detected once. The ten biggest clones cover less than 55% of the sample.

From cysteine to phenylalanine, the CDR3 is 16 amino acids long. Only CDR3 DNA is held: 48 bases, read in frame from base 1. Sequences ENHRY (CDR1) and SYGVKD (CDR2) are obtained from the germline V gene. The sequenced material came from liver tumor tissue from sampling region 3. The cell subset or site label, read with the paper, signifies: tumor region T3, left-lateral pole. The chain links TRBV10-3 with TRBJ2-3; 10 central nucleotides agree with TRBD2. This TCR derives from a man between 40 and 49 years old with primary liver carcinoma and hepatitis B virus infection. In nucleotides, the sequence is TGTGTCATCAGGCACACTAGCGGGGCTAGCATAGATACGAAGTATTTT. Its protein is CVIRHTSGASIDTKYF.